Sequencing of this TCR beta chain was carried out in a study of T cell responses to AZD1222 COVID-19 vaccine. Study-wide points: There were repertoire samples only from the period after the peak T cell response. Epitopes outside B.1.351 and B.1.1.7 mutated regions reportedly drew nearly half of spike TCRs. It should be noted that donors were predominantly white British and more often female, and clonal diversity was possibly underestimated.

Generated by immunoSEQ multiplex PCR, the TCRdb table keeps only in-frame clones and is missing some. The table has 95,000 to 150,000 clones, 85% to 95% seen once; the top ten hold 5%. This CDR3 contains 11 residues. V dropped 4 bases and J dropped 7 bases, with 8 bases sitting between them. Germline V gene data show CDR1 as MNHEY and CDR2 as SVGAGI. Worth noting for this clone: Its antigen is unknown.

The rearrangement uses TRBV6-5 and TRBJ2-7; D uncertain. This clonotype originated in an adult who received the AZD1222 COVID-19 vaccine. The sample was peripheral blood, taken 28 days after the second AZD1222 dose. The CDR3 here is CASSSLWEQYF. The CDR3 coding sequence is TGTGCCAGCAGTTCCCTGTGGGAGCAGTACTTC.